The entry below gives a single T cell receptor beta chain sequence along with its context. The data derive from a study of regulatory T cells in long-lasting Graves disease. The TCR beta library used iRepertoire HTBI primers with Arm-PCR amplification of CDR3. From the multiplex PCR reads, TCRdb called clonotypes with MiXCR, one entry per CDR3 protein. The table lists approximately 360,000 distinct CDR3 sequences, 23% of them singletons. Time point here: persistent/refractory GD, antithyroid drugs over 5 years with positive TRAb. RNA from PBMCs was the source of the TCR library. The receptor was derived from a woman between 40 and 55 years old with Graves disease. The input for sequencing was peripheral blood mononuclear cells (PBMCs), taken when the disease was refractory, from a patient treated with antithyroid drugs.

CDR3 sequence: CASSSGTSGSNEQFF. The CDR3 DNA reads TGTGCCAGCAGCTCCGGGACTAGCGGGAGTAATGAGCAGTTCTTC. The chain has TRBV2 and TRBJ2-1; 14 nucleotides agree with TRBD2. CDR1 is SNHLY and CDR2 is FYNNEI in the germline V gene. V trimming: 6 bases; J trimming: 7 bases; junction bases outside the gene matches: 5. This CDR3 region has 15 residues.